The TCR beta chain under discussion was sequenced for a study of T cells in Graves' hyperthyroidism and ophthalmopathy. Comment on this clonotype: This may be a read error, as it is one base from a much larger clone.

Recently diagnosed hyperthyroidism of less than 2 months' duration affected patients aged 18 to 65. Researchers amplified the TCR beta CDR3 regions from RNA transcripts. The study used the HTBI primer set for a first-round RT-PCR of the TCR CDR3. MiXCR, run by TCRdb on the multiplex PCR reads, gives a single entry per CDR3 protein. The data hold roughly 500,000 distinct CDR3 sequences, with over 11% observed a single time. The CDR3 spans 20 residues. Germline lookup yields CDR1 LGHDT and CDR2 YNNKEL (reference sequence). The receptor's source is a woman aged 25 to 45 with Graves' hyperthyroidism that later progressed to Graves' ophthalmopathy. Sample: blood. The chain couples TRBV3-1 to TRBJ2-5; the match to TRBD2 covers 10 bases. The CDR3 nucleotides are TGTGCCGGCAGCCAAGGATCGGGACTAGCGAAGTGGGTTGGACAAGAGACCCAGTACTTC. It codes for CAGSQGSGLAKWVGQETQYF.